Presented here are 25 T cell receptor beta chains from one specimen sequenced in a study of T-cell memory formation after mild COVID-19. TCRdb reanalysed the 5' RACE reads using MiXCR and keeps one entry per CDR3 protein. The sample includes 35,000 to 50,000 distinct CDR3 sequences, roughly 9.8% seen only once; the top ten take 12%. Sequenced material: PBMCs or a T cell subset sorted from them (not recorded which). These receptor sequences come from an adult woman who had mild COVID-19 (a few samples of this study predate the infection). Cell type and time point are not known.

The chain couples TRBV12-3 or TRBV12-4 to TRBJ2-7; 9 nucleotides align to TRBD2. Losses at the gene ends were 2 bases for V and 3 bases for J; bases not matched to a gene: 11. The CDR3 is 17 residues long. The CDR3 nucleotides read TGTGCCAGCAGTTTAACGACTTTTTTGCGGGAGGGCTACGAGCAGTACTTC. Its translation: CASSLTTFLREGYEQYF.

This clonotype was seen many times. The rearrangement joins TRBV30 to TRBJ2-1; maybe TRBD2 (6 bases). This CDR3 region has 13 residues. V was trimmed by 2 bases and J by 4 bases, leaving 9 bases between them. The germline V gene has CDR1 GTSNPN and CDR2 SVGIG (reference sequence). The CDR3 DNA reads as TGTGCCTGGAGTACGGAGGGGTACAATGAGCAGTTCTTC. As protein: CAWSTEGYNEQFF.

The table lists this clonotype with a few counts. J is TRBJ2-5 and V is TRBV5-1; D not certain. This CDR3 is 11 amino acids long. The germline V and J ends were trimmed by 4 bases and 2 bases, with 3 bases remaining between them. CDR1 and CDR2 (germline): SGHRS, YFSETQ. CDR3 loop: CASSIQETQYF. The CDR3 DNA follows: TGCGCCAGCAGCATTCAAGAGACCCAGTACTTC.

The chain carries TRBV5-1 and TRBJ2-7, with D possibly being TRBD1 (6 bases). The germline V and J ends were trimmed by 2 bases and 6 bases, with 12 bases remaining between them. The CDR3 loop spans 13 amino acids. CDR1 and CDR2 (germline): SGHRS, YFSETQ. The CDR3 loop is CASSFRGQSEQYF. CDR3 nucleotide sequence: TGCGCCAGCAGCTTCCGCGGACAGTCCGAGCAGTACTTC.

This clonotype was detected a few times. This CDR3 reads CASSQEPGQLTGELFF. Here the CDR3 DNA reads TGCGCCAGCAGCCAAGAACCGGGACAGTTAACCGGGGAGCTGTTTTTT. The chain links TRBV4-1 to TRBJ2-2, with TRBD1 matching over 7 bases. The length of the CDR3 is 16 residues. Germline trimming cut 0 bases from V and 5 bases from J; bases unmatched to any gene: 6. CDR1 and CDR2 from the germline V gene are MGHRA and YSYEKL.

Many counts were recorded for this clonotype. The chain carries TRBV4-2 and TRBJ2-3; TRBD2 aligns across 11 bases. V lost 4 bases to trimming and J lost 6 bases; unmatched junction nucleotides: 9. The CDR3 is made up of 16 amino acids. The germline CDR1 and CDR2 sequences are LGHNA and YNFKEQ. The CDR3 sequence is CASSPLAGGPRDTQYF. The CDR3 DNA sequence: TGTGCCAGCAGCCCATTAGCGGGGGGGCCTCGGGATACGCAGTATTTT.

This clonotype was observed at least ten times. The CDR3 region is CASSQGRVGPLMNTEAFF. CDR3 nucleotide sequence: TGTGCCAGCAGCCAAGGGAGGGTTGGACCTCTCATGAACACTGAAGCTTTCTTT. The chain couples TRBV4-2 to TRBJ1-1; D is undetermined. The germline gives CDR1 LGHNA, CDR2 YNFKEQ. Between the trimmed V and J ends, which lost 1 base and 0 bases, there was a span of 18 bases. This CDR3 has 18 residues.

The chain uses TRBV2 and TRBJ2-3, with D perhaps assigned TRBD1 or TRBD2 (5 bases each). The CDR3 totals 15 residues. Germline loops: CDR1 SNHLY, CDR2 FYNNEI. V was trimmed by 10 bases and J by 3 bases, leaving 20 bases between them. The CDR3 loop is CATMPLVGETDTQYF. The CDR3 coding sequence is TGTGCCACCATGCCTCTCGTAGGGGAGACAGATACGCAGTATTTT.

The CDR3 loop is CASSLVSSPGYGYTF. The DNA for the CDR3 is TGCGCCAGCAGCTTGGTGTCCTCCCCCGGCTATGGCTACACCTTC. The chain recombines TRBV5-1 with TRBJ1-2; unclear D gene. Germline V CDR1 and CDR2: SGHRS, YFSETQ. There are 15 residues in the CDR3. Trimming removed 0 bases from V and 4 bases from J, with 13 bases in between.

The V and J genes are TRBV7-9 and TRBJ2-2; TRBD1 aligns across 10 bases. Germline CDR1 is SEHNR and CDR2 is FQNEAQ (reference sequence). The CDR3 is made up of 15 amino acids. The ends lost 5 bases at V and 6 bases at J; junction bases unmatched: 6. CDR3 in amino acids: CASSIGTGESGELFF. The CDR3 DNA is TGTGCCAGCAGCATCGGGACAGGGGAGTCCGGGGAGCTGTTTTTT.

This clonotype was detected ten times or more. J is TRBJ2-1 and V is TRBV9; a weak D match, TRBD2 (7 bases). The V and J ends lost 4 bases and 5 bases respectively, with 22 bases between them. Per germline, CDR1 SGDLS and CDR2 YYNGEE. This CDR3 has 17 amino acids. In DNA, the CDR3 is TGTGCCAGCAGCCTCCCCACTGGCGGGGGCCCCAACAATGAGCAGTTCTTC. Amino acids: CASSLPTGGGPNNEQFF. The full variable domain, in which reference TRBV9 and TRBJ2-1 provide the parts outside the CDR3, is DSGVTQTPKHLITATGQRVTLRCSPRSGDLSVYWYQQSLDQGLQFLIQYYNGEERAKGNILERFSAQQFPDLHSELNLSSLELGDSALYFCASSLPTGGGPNNEQFFGPGTRLTVL.

Ten or more counts support this clonotype. The V and J genes are TRBV20-1 and TRBJ1-6, with TRBD1 as a possible D gene (5 bases). With 3 bases removed from V and 10 bases from J, the gap between germline ends came to 16 bases. The CDR3 consists of 14 residues. The germline V gene has CDR1 DFQATT and CDR2 SNEGSKA (reference sequence). The CDR3 is CSASEAGKESPLHF. CDR3 sequence (DNA): TGCAGTGCTAGCGAGGCAGGGAAAGAATCACCCCTCCACTTT.

The J gene is TRBJ1-5, the V gene TRBV10-2, with D uncertain. The CDR3 extends over 16 amino acids. Germline values: CDR1 WSHSY, CDR2 SAAADI. V was shortened by 0 bases and J by 4 bases, with 13 bases between the two germline ends. In DNA form, the CDR3 reads TGCGCCAGCAGTGAGTCCATGGGGTCACTAAATCAGCCCCAGCATTTT. Its translation: CASSESMGSLNQPQHF.

This clonotype was seen ten or more times. This rearrangement joins TRBV29-1 to TRBJ2-5, with D maybe TRBD1 (7 bases). V lost 7 bases and J lost 2, with 14 bases in between. The V gene's germline CDR1 is SQVTM and CDR2 ANQGSEA. CDR3 size: 13 residues. CDR3 loop: CSARDSSQETQYF. CDR3 in DNA: TGCAGCGCGCGGGACAGCTCTCAAGAGACCCAGTACTTC.

This clonotype was counted at least ten times. This sequence joins TRBV20-1 and TRBJ1-4; 7 nucleotides align to TRBD1. Germline loops: CDR1 DFQATT, CDR2 SNEGSKA (reference sequence). The CDR3 is 16 residues long. Trimming at V came to 1 base and at J to 4 bases, leaving 9 bases not matched to a gene. The CDR3 protein is CSARGLPGQSNEKLFF. The CDR3 nucleotides read TGCAGTGCTAGAGGACTCCCGGGACAGAGTAATGAAAAACTGTTTTTT.

Many counts were recorded for this clonotype. The chain recombines TRBV10-3 with TRBJ2-1, with 10 positions matching TRBD2. Germline V gene lookup returns CDR1 ENHRY and CDR2 SYGVKD. The CDR3 is 16 amino acids. The junction had 6 bases not matched to a gene; V was cut back by 6 bases and J by 1 base. The DNA of the CDR3 is TGTGCCATCAGCGGATCTAGCGGGAGTTCCTACAATGAGCAGTTCTTC. Translated: CAISGSSGSSYNEQFF.

This clonotype was found a few times. The genes are TRBV19 and TRBJ2-6, with 10 bases aligning to TRBD2. V lost 5 bases to trimming and J lost 1 base; unmatched junction nucleotides: 8. The CDR3 covers 18 residues. CDR1 and CDR2 (germline): LNHDA, SQIVND (reference sequence). CDR3 amino acids: CASSPRLAGSSGANVLTF. The CDR3 DNA reads TGTGCCAGTAGTCCCCGACTAGCGGGCTCGTCTGGGGCCAACGTCCTGACTTTC.

This chain connects TRBV20-1 to TRBJ1-2, with 7 bases matching TRBD1. V shed 3 bases, J shed 2 bases, and the junction held 3 bases outside the gene matches. The germline CDR1 and CDR2 sequences are DFQATT and SNEGSKA (reference sequence). The CDR3 contains 13 residues. The CDR3 sequence: CSARTGPNYGYTF. DNA for the CDR3: TGCAGTGCTAGGACAGGGCCAAACTATGGCTACACCTTC.

The chain has TRBV4-2 and TRBJ2-3, with TRBD2 matching over 8 bases. J gave up 3 bases and V 0 bases, and 11 bases lay outside the gene matches. The CDR3 has 18 residues. Per the germline V gene, CDR1 is LGHNA and CDR2 is YNFKEQ. The chain's CDR3 is CASSQDLGLGFRTDTQYF. The CDR3 coding sequence is TGTGCCAGCAGCCAAGATCTGGGACTAGGCTTTAGAACAGATACGCAGTATTTT.

The rearrangement uses TRBV6-5 and TRBJ2-5; D is possibly TRBD2 (5 bases). V lost 2 bases and J lost 2, with 9 bases in between. CDR3 length equals 14 residues. Germline CDR1 reads MNHEY; CDR2 reads SVGAGI. CDR3 amino acids: CASSYRGEQETQYF. The CDR3 DNA reads TGTGCCAGCAGTTACCGGGGAGAACAAGAGACCCAGTACTTC.

This clonotype occurred a few times. J is TRBJ2-6 and V is TRBV5-6; D is uncertain. V lost 1 base and J 0 bases, leaving 11 bases between the germline ends. The CDR3 is made up of 17 amino acids. The germline V gene has CDR1 SGHDT and CDR2 YYEEEE. CDR3: CASSLKPASSGANVLTF. The CDR3, as DNA: TGTGCCAGCAGCTTGAAACCGGCGAGCTCTGGGGCCAACGTCCTGACTTTC.

This clonotype was seen at least ten times. The chain uses TRBV5-1 and TRBJ2-4; 7 bases map to TRBD1. Trimming took 0 bases from V and 8 from J; bases not matched to a gene: 2. The CDR3 is 13 amino acids. Germline V gives CDR1 SGHRS, CDR2 YFSETQ. CDR3 loop: CASSLAQGDIQYF. The CDR3 DNA sequence: TGCGCCAGCAGCTTGGCCCAGGGGGACATTCAGTACTTC. Supplemented by reference TRBV5-1 and TRBJ2-4, the full variable domain reads KAGVTQTPRYLIKTRGQQVTLSCSPISGHRSVSWYQQTPGQGLQFLFEYFSETQRNKGNFPGRFSGRQFSNSRSEMNVSTLELGDSALYLCASSLAQGDIQYFGAGTRLSVL.

This clonotype has at least ten counts. The rearrangement uses TRBV5-1 and TRBJ2-5, with D uncertain. Germline-derived CDR1 and CDR2 are SGHRS and YFSETQ. This CDR3 is built from 14 residues. The V and J ends lost 4 bases and 5 bases respectively, with 15 bases between them. CDR3 sequence: CASSIRNFEETQYF. The CDR3 DNA sequence: TGCGCCAGCAGCATCAGGAATTTTGAGGAGACCCAGTACTTC.

This clonotype was observed many times. This rearrangement joins TRBV3-1 to TRBJ2-1; 8 nucleotides agree with TRBD2. V shed 0 bases, J shed 6 bases, and the junction held 16 bases outside the gene matches. The germline CDR1 and CDR2 sequences are LGHDT and YNNKEL (reference sequence). The CDR3 is made up of 19 amino acids. The CDR3 loop is CASSQDIGPSGSVGNEQFF. The CDR3 nucleotides are TGTGCCAGCAGCCAAGATATCGGCCCCAGCGGGAGTGTGGGCAATGAGCAGTTCTTC.

This clonotype was seen at least ten times. V gene TRBV20-1 combines with J gene TRBJ1-2, with 8 bases matching TRBD1. V shed 0 bases, J shed 6 bases, and the junction held 6 bases outside the gene matches. The germline CDR1 and CDR2 sequences are DFQATT and SNEGSKA (reference sequence). This CDR3 is built from 14 residues. CDR3 loop: CSARDPGQGHGYTF. The DNA for the CDR3 is TGCAGTGCTAGAGATCCAGGACAGGGTCATGGCTACACCTTC.